This T cell receptor (beta chain) appears in the sequencing data of a study of blood T cell repertoires in COVID-19. TCRdb keeps only in-frame clones here, not all; method: immunoSEQ multiplex PCR. The data hold fewer than 300,000 clones, with approximately 84% observed a single time. This CDR3 spans 16 amino acids. Unmatched junction bases numbered 6, after V lost 3 bases and J lost 3 bases. Germline V lookup: CDR1 SGDLS, CDR2 YYNGEE. Categorization into cohorts depended on clinical history that participants reported. Recovered status applied to Cohort 3 donors who had two consecutive negative PCRs. It also applied to those with clearance or with symptom resolution.

The sequenced material came from PBMCs or T cells enriched from blood (not recorded which). The gene calls are TRBV9 and TRBJ2-1, with 10 positions matching TRBD2. The receptor was derived from a man aged 18-30 years who had recovered from COVID-19. The CDR3 spells CASSAEAGGRYNEQFF. CDR3 nucleotide sequence: TGTGCCAGCAGCGCCGAAGCGGGGGGGCGCTACAATGAGCAGTTCTTC.